The sequence of this T cell receptor beta chain was determined in a study of blood T cell repertoires in COVID-19. Overall study: Samples representing acute and convalescent COVID-19 were sourced from the United States, Italy and Spain. Sample material is recorded as cDNA or gDNA derived from T cells, B-cell-depleted T cells, or PBMCs.

Under the authors' procedure: Nucleated cell counts were estimated from reference gene primer amplification. Data came from immunoSEQ multiplex PCR; TCRdb stores just in-frame clones and leaves some out. For V, J and clone size, that table is used; D and trimming come from the DNA. This sample has approximately 350,000 clones, with around 92% found just once. This receptor was identified in a man between 35 and 55 years old with acute or convalescent COVID-19. Sequencing input: peripheral blood.

The CDR3 nucleotides are TGTGCCAGTAGTATAGGGCCCTTTTCGGGTGGTTCACCCCTCCACTTT. Protein sequence: CASSIGPFSGGSPLHF. J is TRBJ1-6 and V is TRBV19, with no clear D. The CDR3 covers 16 residues. CDR1 is LNHDA and CDR2 is SQIVND in the germline V gene (reference sequence). Between the trimmed V and J ends, which lost 1 base and 9 bases, there was a span of 16 bases.